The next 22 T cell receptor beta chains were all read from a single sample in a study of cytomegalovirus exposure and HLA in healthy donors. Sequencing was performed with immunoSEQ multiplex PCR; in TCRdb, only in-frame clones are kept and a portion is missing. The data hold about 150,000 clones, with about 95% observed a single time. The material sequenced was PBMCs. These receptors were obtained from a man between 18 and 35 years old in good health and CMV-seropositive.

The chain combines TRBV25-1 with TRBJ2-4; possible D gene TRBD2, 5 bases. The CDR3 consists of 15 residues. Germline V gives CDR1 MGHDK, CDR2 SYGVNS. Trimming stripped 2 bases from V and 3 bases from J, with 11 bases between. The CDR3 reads CASSEQRRDKNIQYF. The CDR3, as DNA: TGTGCCAGCAGTGAACAGCGGAGAGACAAAAACATTCAGTACTTC.

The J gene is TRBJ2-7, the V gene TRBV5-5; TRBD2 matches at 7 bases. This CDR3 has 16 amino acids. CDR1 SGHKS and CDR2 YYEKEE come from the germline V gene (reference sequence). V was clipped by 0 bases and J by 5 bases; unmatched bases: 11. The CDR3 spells CASSLGGGSFDDEQYF. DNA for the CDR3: TGTGCCAGCAGCTTGGGAGGCGGGAGCTTCGACGACGAGCAGTACTTC.

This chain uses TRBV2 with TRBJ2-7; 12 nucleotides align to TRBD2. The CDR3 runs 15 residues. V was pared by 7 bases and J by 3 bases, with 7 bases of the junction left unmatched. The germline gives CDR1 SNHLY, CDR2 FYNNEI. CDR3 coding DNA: TGTGCCAGCACCTCGGGACTAGCGGGTAGCTACGAGCAGTACTTC. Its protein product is CASTSGLAGSYEQYF.

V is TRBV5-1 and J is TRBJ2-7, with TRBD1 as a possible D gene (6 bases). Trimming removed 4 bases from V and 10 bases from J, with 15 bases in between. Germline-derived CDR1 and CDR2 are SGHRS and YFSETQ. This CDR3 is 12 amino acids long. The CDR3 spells CASSLTGVDQYF. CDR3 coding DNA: TGCGCCAGCAGCCTGACAGGCGTGGATCAGTACTTC.

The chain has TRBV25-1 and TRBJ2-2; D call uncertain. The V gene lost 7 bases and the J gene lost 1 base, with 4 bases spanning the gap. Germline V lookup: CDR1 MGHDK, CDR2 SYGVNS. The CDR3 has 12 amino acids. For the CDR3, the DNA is TGTGCCAGCACAGGGAACACCGGGGAGCTGTTTTTT. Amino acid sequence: CASTGNTGELFF.

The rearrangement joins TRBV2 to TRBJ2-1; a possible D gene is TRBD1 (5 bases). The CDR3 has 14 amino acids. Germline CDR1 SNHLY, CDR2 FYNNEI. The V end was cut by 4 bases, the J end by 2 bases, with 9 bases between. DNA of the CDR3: TGTGCCAGCAGTGTACAGGAAACCTACAATGAGCAGTTCTTC. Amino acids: CASSVQETYNEQFF.

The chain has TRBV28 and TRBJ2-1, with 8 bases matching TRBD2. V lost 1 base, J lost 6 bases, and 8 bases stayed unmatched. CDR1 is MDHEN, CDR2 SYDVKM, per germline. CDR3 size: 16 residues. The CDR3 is CASSLSASGSLNEQFF. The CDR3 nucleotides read TGTGCCAGCAGTTTATCGGCGAGCGGGAGCCTCAATGAGCAGTTCTTC.

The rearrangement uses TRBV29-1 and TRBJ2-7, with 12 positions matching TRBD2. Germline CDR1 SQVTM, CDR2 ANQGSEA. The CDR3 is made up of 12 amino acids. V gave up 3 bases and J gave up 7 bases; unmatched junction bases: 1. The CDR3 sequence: CSVDLAGGEQYF. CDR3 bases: TGCAGCGTTGATCTAGCGGGAGGGGAGCAGTACTTC.

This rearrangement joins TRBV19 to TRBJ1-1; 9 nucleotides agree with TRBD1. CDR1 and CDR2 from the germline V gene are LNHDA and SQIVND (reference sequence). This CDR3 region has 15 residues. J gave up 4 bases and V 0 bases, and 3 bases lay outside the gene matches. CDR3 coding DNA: TGTGCCAGTAGTATAGATACAGGGGGCGGCACTGAAGCTTTCTTT. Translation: CASSIDTGGGTEAFF. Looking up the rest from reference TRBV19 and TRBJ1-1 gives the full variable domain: DGGITQSPKYLFRKEGQNVTLSCEQNLNHDAMYWYRQDPGQGLRLIYYSQIVNDFQKGDIAEGYSVSREKKESFPLTVTSAQKNPTAFYLCASSIDTGGGTEAFFGQGTRLTVV.

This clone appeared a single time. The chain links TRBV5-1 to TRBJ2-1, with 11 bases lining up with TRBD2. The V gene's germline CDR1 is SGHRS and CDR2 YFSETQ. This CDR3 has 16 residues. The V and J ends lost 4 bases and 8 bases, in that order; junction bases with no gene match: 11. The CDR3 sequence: CASSPRSSGRVDEQFF. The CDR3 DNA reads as TGCGCCAGCAGCCCGCGGAGTAGCGGGAGGGTAGATGAGCAGTTCTTC.

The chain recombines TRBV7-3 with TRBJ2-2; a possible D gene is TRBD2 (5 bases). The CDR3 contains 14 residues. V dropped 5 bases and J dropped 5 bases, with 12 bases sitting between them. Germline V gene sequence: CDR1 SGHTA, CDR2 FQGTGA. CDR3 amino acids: CASSNSLATGELFF. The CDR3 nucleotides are TGTGCCAGCAGCAATTCATTAGCGACCGGGGAGCTGTTTTTT.

CDR3 sequence: CASSEAGVSTDTQYF. The CDR3 nucleotides read TGTGCCAGCAGTGAAGCGGGCGTCAGCACAGATACGCAGTATTTT. The rearrangement joins TRBV6-1 to TRBJ2-3; D call uncertain. Germline V lookup: CDR1 MNHNS, CDR2 SASEGT. CDR3 length: 15 amino acids. V was clipped by 0 bases and J by 0 bases, with 7 bases between them.

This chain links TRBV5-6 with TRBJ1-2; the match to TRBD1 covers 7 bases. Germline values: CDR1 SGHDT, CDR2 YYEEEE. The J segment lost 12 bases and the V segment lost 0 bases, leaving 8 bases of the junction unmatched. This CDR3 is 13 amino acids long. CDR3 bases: TGTGCCAGCAGCTTGGGACAGGGCGTAGGTGACACCTTC. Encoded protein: CASSLGQGVGDTF.

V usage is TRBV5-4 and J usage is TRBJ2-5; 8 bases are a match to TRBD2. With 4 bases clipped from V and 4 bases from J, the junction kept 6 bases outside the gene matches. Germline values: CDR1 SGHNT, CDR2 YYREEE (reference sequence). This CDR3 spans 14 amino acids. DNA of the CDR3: TGTGCCAGCAGCCCCAACGGGGGGGGAGAGACCCAGTACTTC. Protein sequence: CASSPNGGGETQYF.

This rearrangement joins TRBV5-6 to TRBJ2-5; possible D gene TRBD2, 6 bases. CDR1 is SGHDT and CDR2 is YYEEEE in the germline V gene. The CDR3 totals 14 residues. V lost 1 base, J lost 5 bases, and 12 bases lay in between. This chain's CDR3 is CASSLMGGGETQYF. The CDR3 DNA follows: TGTGCCAGCAGCTTGATGGGGGGAGGCGAGACCCAGTACTTC.

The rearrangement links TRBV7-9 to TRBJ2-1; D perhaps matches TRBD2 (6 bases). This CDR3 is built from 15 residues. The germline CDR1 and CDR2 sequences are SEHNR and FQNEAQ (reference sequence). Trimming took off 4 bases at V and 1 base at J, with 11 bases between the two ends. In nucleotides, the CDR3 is TGTGCCAGCAGCTCGACTAGACTTTCCTACAATGAGCAGTTCTTC. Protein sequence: CASSSTRLSYNEQFF.

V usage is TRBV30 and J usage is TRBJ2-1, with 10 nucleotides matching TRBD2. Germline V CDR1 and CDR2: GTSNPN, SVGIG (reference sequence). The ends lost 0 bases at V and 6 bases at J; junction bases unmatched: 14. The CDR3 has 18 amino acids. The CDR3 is CAWSVPFRPSGRGNEQFF. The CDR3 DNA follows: TGTGCCTGGAGTGTACCCTTCAGACCTAGCGGGAGAGGCAATGAGCAGTTCTTC.

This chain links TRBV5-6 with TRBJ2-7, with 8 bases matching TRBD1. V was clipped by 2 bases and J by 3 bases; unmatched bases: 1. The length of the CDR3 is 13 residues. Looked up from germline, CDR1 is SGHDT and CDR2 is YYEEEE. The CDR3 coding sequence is TGTGCCAGCAGCTTCGGGACAGGCTACGAGCAGTACTTC. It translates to CASSFGTGYEQYF.

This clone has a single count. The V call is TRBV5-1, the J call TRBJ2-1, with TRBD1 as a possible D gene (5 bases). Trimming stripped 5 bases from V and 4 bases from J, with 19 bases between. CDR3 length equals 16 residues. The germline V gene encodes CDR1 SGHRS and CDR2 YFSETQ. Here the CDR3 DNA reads TGCGCCAGCAGTATGCAGGGCGGCAGGGTGTACAATGAGCAGTTCTTC. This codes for CASSMQGGRVYNEQFF. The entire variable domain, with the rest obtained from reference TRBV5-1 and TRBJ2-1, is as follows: KAGVTQTPRYLIKTRGQQVTLSCSPISGHRSVSWYQQTPGQGLQFLFEYFSETQRNKGNFPGRFSGRQFSNSRSEMNVSTLELGDSALYLCASSMQGGRVYNEQFFGPGTRLTVL.

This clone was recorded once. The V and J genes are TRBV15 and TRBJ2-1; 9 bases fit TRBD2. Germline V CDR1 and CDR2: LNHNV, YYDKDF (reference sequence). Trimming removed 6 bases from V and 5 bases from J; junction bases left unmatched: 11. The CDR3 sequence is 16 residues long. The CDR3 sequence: CATSLPGLAADNEQFF. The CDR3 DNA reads TGTGCCACCAGTCTACCGGGACTAGCTGCTGACAATGAGCAGTTCTTC.

CDR3 sequence reads: CASSSGGGHEQYF. The CDR3 coding sequence is TGTGCCAGCAGCTCCGGTGGGGGCCACGAGCAGTACTTC. This chain uses TRBV5-4 with TRBJ2-7, with a tentative D call TRBD1 (6 bases). Germline CDR1 is SGHNT and CDR2 is YYREEE (reference sequence). Trimming pared 3 bases from V and 5 bases from J, leaving 12 bases between. The CDR3 is made up of 13 amino acids.

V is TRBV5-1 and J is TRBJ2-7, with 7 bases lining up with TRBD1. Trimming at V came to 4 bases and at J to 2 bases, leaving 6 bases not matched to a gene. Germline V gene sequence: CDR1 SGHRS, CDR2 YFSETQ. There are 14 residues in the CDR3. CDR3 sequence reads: CASSLRDSTYEQYF. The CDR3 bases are TGCGCCAGCAGCCTAAGGGACAGCACCTACGAGCAGTACTTC.